This record concerns one T cell receptor beta chain sequence. Its antigen is unidentified. CDR1 and CDR2 (germline): SGHDT, YYEEEE. This CDR3 spans 12 amino acids. V was trimmed by 5 bases and J by 8 bases, leaving 13 bases between them. Treatment specified: approximately nine-day PBMC culture with coronavirus spike peptide pools or control peptides (ViraFEST assay). An unexposed donor provided the CD4+ T cells, which were collected before the COVID-19 pandemic (2011-2018). TCR sequencing followed the expansion of antigen-specific T cells with peptide pools in ViraFEST. The data are from a study of vaccination and CD4 T cells after COVID-19. Background on the study: The authors gave control cultures a CEFX pool, an HIV-1 Nef pool, or no peptide.

The Oncomine TCR Beta short-read assay was applied to DNA of cultured CD4+ T cells. MiXCR was run by TCRdb on the PCR reads, yielding one entry per CDR3 protein. The repertoire includes several thousand distinct CDR3 sequences, 53% of them detected once, and more than 15% sits in the top ten. Sample: CD4+ T cells from blood, cultured in vitro. This clonotype was sampled from a human donor in good health. The gene calls are TRBV5-6 and TRBJ1-2, with a tentative D call TRBD1 (5 bases). The CDR3 reads CASRVGLSGYTF. The CDR3 DNA reads TGTGCCAGCAGAGTGGGACTGTCCGGCTACACCTTC.